This is a list of T cell receptor beta chains from one sample in a study of cytomegalovirus exposure and HLA in healthy donors. The method was immunoSEQ multiplex PCR; TCRdb's version includes in-frame clones alone and lacks a portion of them. Among more than 85,000 clones listed, roughly 90% were seen once. The material sequenced was PBMCs. The receptors shown here come from a woman aged 25-40 years in good health and CMV-seropositive. Both conserved end residues are part of each CDR3. Each record gives: J gene, CDR3 length, V gene, clone size, D gene, CDR3 protein, CDR3 DNA. A D gene is named only where the DNA matches it firmly. A clone size is listed for some rows: how often the clone was seen (once, few, many), or a class if it is expanded.

J gene: TRBJ1-4; CDR3 length: 13; V gene: TRBV30; clone size: NA; D gene: NA; CDR3 protein: CAWKKFSGEKLFF; CDR3 DNA: TGTGCCTGGAAGAAATTTTCAGGGGAAAAACTGTTTTTT
J gene: TRBJ1-1; CDR3 length: 14; V gene: TRBV9; clone size: NA; D gene: NA; CDR3 protein: CASSGGAGRTEAFF; CDR3 DNA: TGTGCCAGCAGCGGAGGGGCGGGGAGGACTGAAGCTTTCTTT
J gene: TRBJ1-6; CDR3 length: 15; V gene: TRBV5-4; clone size: NA; D gene: NA; CDR3 protein: CASSSGGQVNSPLHF; CDR3 DNA: TGTGCCAGCAGCTCTGGGGGACAAGTAAATTCACCCCTCCACTTT
J gene: TRBJ1-2; CDR3 length: 18; V gene: TRBV9; clone size: NA; D gene: TRBD1; CDR3 protein: CASSVEERAHRGSYGYTF; CDR3 DNA: TGTGCCAGCAGCGTAGAGGAAAGAGCCCACAGGGGGTCCTATGGCTACACCTTC
J gene: TRBJ2-7; CDR3 length: 15; V gene: TRBV4-3; clone size: NA; D gene: NA; CDR3 protein: CASSQEGGRVYEQYF; CDR3 DNA: TGCGCCAGCAGCCAAGAGGGGGGGCGCGTGTACGAGCAGTACTTC
J gene: TRBJ2-5; CDR3 length: 16; V gene: TRBV15; clone size: NA; D gene: TRBD2; CDR3 protein: CATSSGLAGGSETQYF; CDR3 DNA: TGTGCCACCAGCAGTGGACTAGCGGGAGGGAGTGAGACCCAGTACTTC
J gene: TRBJ2-3; CDR3 length: 19; V gene: TRBV7-6; clone size: NA; D gene: TRBD2; CDR3 protein: CASSPGVEVWRGVQDTQYF; CDR3 DNA: TGTGCCAGCAGCCCCGGTGTTGAGGTTTGGCGGGGGGTACAAGATACGCAGTATTTT
J gene: TRBJ2-1; CDR3 length: 12; V gene: TRBV13; clone size: NA; D gene: NA; CDR3 protein: CASSFGANEQFF; CDR3 DNA: TGTGCCAGCAGCTTCGGTGCGAATGAGCAGTTCTTC
J gene: TRBJ2-7; CDR3 length: 15; V gene: TRBV5-5; clone size: NA; D gene: TRBD2; CDR3 protein: CASSLYRSGDGEQYF; CDR3 DNA: TGTGCCAGCAGCTTGTATCGTAGCGGGGATGGCGAGCAGTACTTC
J gene: TRBJ2-7; CDR3 length: 15; V gene: TRBV7-8; clone size: NA; D gene: TRBD1; CDR3 protein: CASSLSGTGNYEQYF; CDR3 DNA: TGTGCCAGCAGCTTATCCGGGACAGGTAACTACGAGCAGTACTTC
J gene: TRBJ2-2; CDR3 length: 16; V gene: TRBV4-3; clone size: NA; D gene: TRBD2; CDR3 protein: CASSPRLALNTGELFF; CDR3 DNA: TGCGCCAGCAGCCCCCGACTAGCCTTGAACACCGGGGAGCTGTTTTTT
J gene: TRBJ2-5; CDR3 length: 15; V gene: TRBV19; clone size: NA; D gene: TRBD2; CDR3 protein: CASTSGRALGETQYF; CDR3 DNA: TGTGCCAGTACCAGCGGGAGGGCCCTCGGAGAGACCCAGTACTTC
J gene: TRBJ2-7; CDR3 length: 16; V gene: TRBV4-2; clone size: NA; D gene: NA; CDR3 protein: CASSQETGTGDGEQYF; CDR3 DNA: TGTGCCAGCAGCCAGGAAACCGGGACTGGAGATGGAGAGCAGTACTTC
J gene: TRBJ2-4; CDR3 length: 15; V gene: TRBV9; clone size: once; D gene: TRBD2; CDR3 protein: CASSPGLAGTNIQYF; CDR3 DNA: TGTGCCAGCAGCCCGGGACTAGCGGGAACAAACATTCAGTACTTC
J gene: TRBJ2-5; CDR3 length: 13; V gene: TRBV7-9; clone size: few; D gene: TRBD2; CDR3 protein: CASSRGGFETQYF; CDR3 DNA: TGTGCCAGCAGCCGCGGGGGGTTCGAGACCCAGTACTTC
J gene: TRBJ2-3; CDR3 length: 14; V gene: TRBV18; clone size: NA; D gene: NA; CDR3 protein: CASSPFTGTDTQYF; CDR3 DNA: TGTGCCAGCTCACCATTTACGGGTACGGATACGCAGTATTTT
J gene: TRBJ1-1; CDR3 length: 14; V gene: TRBV4-1; clone size: NA; D gene: NA; CDR3 protein: CASSLKTANTEAFF; CDR3 DNA: TGCGCCAGCAGCCTTAAGACAGCTAACACTGAAGCTTTCTTT
J gene: TRBJ1-3; CDR3 length: 15; V gene: TRBV9; clone size: NA; D gene: NA; CDR3 protein: CASSVVGDSGNTIYF; CDR3 DNA: TGTGCCAGCAGCGTAGTAGGAGACTCTGGAAACACCATATATTTT
J gene: TRBJ2-7; CDR3 length: 15; V gene: TRBV28; clone size: NA; D gene: NA; CDR3 protein: CASGSGAFGAYEQYF; CDR3 DNA: TGTGCCAGCGGGTCAGGGGCATTCGGGGCCTACGAGCAGTACTTC
J gene: TRBJ2-6; CDR3 length: 14; V gene: TRBV9; clone size: NA; D gene: NA; CDR3 protein: CASSVLSGANVLTF; CDR3 DNA: TGTGCCAGCAGCGTCCTCTCTGGGGCCAACGTCCTGACTTTC
J gene: TRBJ1-6; CDR3 length: 15; V gene: TRBV5-1; clone size: NA; D gene: NA; CDR3 protein: CASSLGQLDNSPLHF; CDR3 DNA: TGCGCCAGCAGCTTGGGGCAGCTAGATAATTCACCCCTCCACTTT
J gene: TRBJ1-5; CDR3 length: 13; V gene: TRBV9; clone size: NA; D gene: NA; CDR3 protein: CASSSDGRGPQHF; CDR3 DNA: TGTGCCAGCAGCTCCGACGGCCGAGGGCCCCAGCATTTT
J gene: TRBJ2-7; CDR3 length: 16; V gene: TRBV4-2; clone size: NA; D gene: TRBD2; CDR3 protein: CASSQELAGGGYEQYF; CDR3 DNA: TGTGCCAGCAGCCAGGAACTAGCGGGAGGAGGCTACGAGCAGTACTTC
J gene: TRBJ1-1; CDR3 length: 12; V gene: TRBV18; clone size: NA; D gene: NA; CDR3 protein: CASSPMNTEAFF; CDR3 DNA: TGTGCCAGCTCACCTATGAACACTGAAGCTTTCTTT
J gene: TRBJ2-1; CDR3 length: 15; V gene: TRBV6-4; clone size: NA; D gene: TRBD1; CDR3 protein: CASSDDRGPYNEQFF; CDR3 DNA: TGTGCCAGCAGTGACGACAGGGGGCCCTACAATGAGCAGTTCTTC
J gene: TRBJ1-2; CDR3 length: 13; V gene: TRBV7-9; clone size: NA; D gene: TRBD1; CDR3 protein: CASSSTGEGGYTF; CDR3 DNA: TGTGCCAGCAGCTCGACAGGGGAGGGCGGCTACACCTTC
J gene: TRBJ2-2; CDR3 length: 13; V gene: TRBV29-1; clone size: NA; D gene: TRBD2; CDR3 protein: CSVDLLASGELFF; CDR3 DNA: TGCAGCGTTGACCTACTAGCGTCCGGGGAGCTGTTTTTT
J gene: TRBJ1-2; CDR3 length: 15; V gene: TRBV19; clone size: NA; D gene: TRBD1; CDR3 protein: CASSPHPGTDYGYTF; CDR3 DNA: TGTGCCAGTAGTCCACACCCGGGGACAGACTATGGCTACACCTTC
J gene: TRBJ1-2; CDR3 length: 10; V gene: TRBV9; clone size: NA; D gene: NA; CDR3 protein: CASTGTGYTF; CDR3 DNA: TGTGCCAGCACCGGGACAGGCTACACCTTC
J gene: TRBJ2-7; CDR3 length: 18; V gene: TRBV5-6; clone size: once; D gene: TRBD2; CDR3 protein: CASSPRVVAGSSSYEQYF; CDR3 DNA: TGTGCCAGCAGCCCGAGGGTAGTAGCGGGCTCGAGCTCCTACGAGCAGTACTTC
J gene: TRBJ2-7; CDR3 length: 17; V gene: TRBV10-3; clone size: NA; D gene: TRBD2; CDR3 protein: CAISDRPSGATGYEQYF; CDR3 DNA: TGTGCCATCAGTGACCGTCCTAGCGGGGCAACGGGGTACGAGCAGTACTTC
J gene: TRBJ2-7; CDR3 length: 15; V gene: TRBV29-1; clone size: once; D gene: TRBD2; CDR3 protein: CSVRTGLAEGYEQYF; CDR3 DNA: TGCAGCGTTAGAACCGGACTAGCCGAGGGCTACGAGCAGTACTTC
J gene: TRBJ2-5; CDR3 length: 12; V gene: TRBV30; clone size: NA; D gene: NA; CDR3 protein: CAWNPGQETQYF; CDR3 DNA: TGTGCCTGGAACCCAGGGCAAGAGACCCAGTACTTC
J gene: TRBJ1-4; CDR3 length: 15; V gene: TRBV5-1; clone size: NA; D gene: NA; CDR3 protein: CASSLTHLTNEKLFF; CDR3 DNA: TGCGCCAGCAGCTTGACACACCTAACTAATGAAAAACTGTTTTTT
J gene: TRBJ2-3; CDR3 length: 15; V gene: TRBV4-2; clone size: NA; D gene: TRBD2; CDR3 protein: CASSQVAGVKDTQYF; CDR3 DNA: TGTGCCAGCAGCCAGGTAGCGGGAGTTAAGGATACGCAGTATTTT
J gene: TRBJ1-6; CDR3 length: 14; V gene: TRBV30; clone size: NA; D gene: NA; CDR3 protein: CAWSVQQGNSPLHF; CDR3 DNA: TGTGCCTGGAGTGTACAACAGGGAAATTCACCCCTCCACTTT
J gene: TRBJ2-1; CDR3 length: 12; V gene: TRBV25-1; clone size: NA; D gene: NA; CDR3 protein: CASSTSYNEQFF; CDR3 DNA: TGTGCCAGCAGTACTTCCTACAATGAGCAGTTCTTC
J gene: TRBJ2-3; CDR3 length: 14; V gene: TRBV13; clone size: NA; D gene: TRBD2; CDR3 protein: CASSQGLAGDTQYF; CDR3 DNA: TGTGCCAGCAGTCAGGGACTAGCGGGAGATACGCAGTATTTT
J gene: TRBJ2-1; CDR3 length: 15; V gene: TRBV7-3; clone size: NA; D gene: NA; CDR3 protein: CASSPIAESYNEQFF; CDR3 DNA: TGTGCCAGCAGCCCAATAGCGGAGTCCTACAATGAGCAGTTCTTC
J gene: TRBJ1-6; CDR3 length: 15; V gene: TRBV5-1; clone size: NA; D gene: TRBD1; CDR3 protein: CASSLWGTGDSPLHF; CDR3 DNA: TGCGCCAGCAGCTTGTGGGGGACAGGGGATTCACCCCTCCACTTT
J gene: TRBJ1-3; CDR3 length: 13; V gene: TRBV6-5; clone size: NA; D gene: NA; CDR3 protein: CATTGGSGNTIYF; CDR3 DNA: TGTGCCACCACCGGGGGTTCCGGAAACACCATATATTTT
J gene: TRBJ1-2; CDR3 length: 13; V gene: TRBV6-1; clone size: NA; D gene: NA; CDR3 protein: CASSPAVHYGYTF; CDR3 DNA: TGTGCCAGCAGTCCTGCGGTCCACTATGGCTACACCTTC
J gene: TRBJ2-2; CDR3 length: 15; V gene: TRBV15; clone size: NA; D gene: NA; CDR3 protein: CATSRELVQSGELFF; CDR3 DNA: TGTGCCACCAGCAGAGAGCTAGTGCAATCCGGGGAGCTGTTTTTT
J gene: TRBJ2-6; CDR3 length: 15; V gene: TRBV4-3; clone size: NA; D gene: TRBD1; CDR3 protein: CASSPVGTGRDVLTF; CDR3 DNA: TGCGCCAGCAGCCCTGTAGGGACAGGGAGAGACGTCCTGACTTTC
J gene: TRBJ2-7; CDR3 length: 16; V gene: TRBV5-4; clone size: NA; D gene: TRBD2; CDR3 protein: CASSRELAGGPHEQYF; CDR3 DNA: TGTGCCAGCAGCAGGGAACTAGCGGGAGGGCCCCACGAGCAGTACTTC